What follows describes a single TCR beta chain. Regions amplified from RNA transcripts were the TCR beta CDR3 regions. A first-round RT-PCR of the TCR CDR3 used the HTBI primer set. MiXCR was run by TCRdb on the multiplex PCR reads, yielding one entry per CDR3 protein. Of roughly 700,000 distinct CDR3 sequences listed, roughly a third were seen once; the top ten hold around 31%. V gave up 5 bases and J gave up 4 bases, with 23 bases separating them. The CDR3 has 18 residues. Germline V gene data show CDR1 as SGHAT and CDR2 as FQNNGV. This entry belongs to a study of T cells in Graves' hyperthyroidism and ophthalmopathy. Stable hyperthyroidism: no ophthalmopathy progression over 18 months of follow-up.

The gene calls are TRBV11-2 and TRBJ2-2; D might be TRBD2 (5 bases). The receptor's source is a middle-aged woman with Graves' hyperthyroidism. Sequencing was done on a sample of blood. The CDR3 region is CASSRRPVSGVTTGELFF. The CDR3 region has the DNA TGTGCCAGCAGCCGGCGACCAGTAAGCGGAGTGACCACCGGGGAGCTGTTTTTT. Full variable domain (outside the CDR3, taken from reference TRBV11-2 and TRBJ2-2): EAGVAQSPRYKIIEKRQSVAFWCNPISGHATLYWYQQILGQGPKLLIQFQNNGVVDDSQLPKDRFSAERLKGVDSTLKIQPAKLEDSAVYLCASSRRPVSGVTTGELFFGEGSRLTVL.